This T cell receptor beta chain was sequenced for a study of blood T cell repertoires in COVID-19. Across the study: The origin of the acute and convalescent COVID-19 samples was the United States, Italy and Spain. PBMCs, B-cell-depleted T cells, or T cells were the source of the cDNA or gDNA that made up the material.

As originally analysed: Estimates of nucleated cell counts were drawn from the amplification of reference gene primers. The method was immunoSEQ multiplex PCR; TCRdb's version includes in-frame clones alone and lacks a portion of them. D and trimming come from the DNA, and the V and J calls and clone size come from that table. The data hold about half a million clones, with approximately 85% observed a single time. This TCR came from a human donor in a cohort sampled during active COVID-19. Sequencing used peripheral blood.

In DNA, the CDR3 is TGTGCCTGGAGTGCCCAGACAGGGGGCGTGATGGGGAGCAATCAGCCCCAGCATTTT. Its protein is CAWSAQTGGVMGSNQPQHF. The chain couples TRBV30 to TRBJ1-5; 10 bases agree with TRBD1. The CDR3 runs 19 residues. J gave up 1 base and V 1 base, and 13 bases lay outside the gene matches. CDR1 is GTSNPN and CDR2 is SVGIG in the germline V gene (reference sequence).